The T cell receptor (beta chain) described here comes from a study of Graves' ophthalmopathy and Graves' hyperthyroidism (dated by TCRdb to the late 2010s). At the level of the whole study: Peripheral blood was collected before any treatment was given, at the time of initial diagnosis. To tell Graves' ophthalmopathy apart from Graves' hyperthyroidism, and to predict which patients would progress to ophthalmopathy, the study relied on TCR beta repertoire signatures. After sampling, hyperthyroidism patients received methimazole starting at 30 mg daily, and ophthalmopathy patients received high-dose intravenous methylprednisolone. A discovery set of 95 to 100 patients (around 45 ophthalmopathy, just over 55 stable hyperthyroidism) was enrolled to explore V-J signatures distinguishing ophthalmopathy from hyperthyroidism. An independent validation cohort comprised some 18 hyperthyroidism patients and 17 patients who later progressed from hyperthyroidism to ophthalmopathy. In about six hyperthyroidism patients, the T-cell repertoire of thyroid tissue was compared with the T-cell repertoire of blood. The 100 discovery patients were randomly split 7:3 into training and test sets. In total, 135 blood samples were TCR-sequenced: fewer than 50 ophthalmopathy, some 75 hyperthyroidism and about 17 hyperthyroidism-to-ophthalmopathy patients.

From the cysteine through the phenylalanine, the CDR3 covers 11 amino acids. Just the 33-base CDR3 DNA is kept, in frame starting at base 1. The germline V gene encodes CDR1 MGHRA and CDR2 YSYEKL. Here is what the overall study found, with its caveats: Ophthalmopathy was separated from stable hyperthyroidism by the 13-signature model with 87.88% sensitivity and about 83% specificity in cross-validation and with 80%/75% in the test set. In validation, the model predicted ophthalmopathy progression with about 70% sensitivity and roughly 78% specificity; some 13 predicted patients were CT-confirmed with GO in a median of around 6 months. Most expanded thyroid clonotypes with a frequency above 0.001 also appeared in blood, which suggests that blood repertoires may reflect the immune response in the thyroid. No statistical method was used to predetermine the sample size, and group allocation was not hidden from the investigators.

A patient counted as having stable hyperthyroidism if there was no progression to ophthalmopathy within 18 months of follow-up. Hyperthyroidism patients were newly diagnosed, with disease duration under 2 months, and aged 18 to 65 years. Patients with other autoimmune diseases, uncontrolled infections, pregnancy or lactation were excluded from the study. Clinical symptoms, serum thyroxine, TRAb, thyroid ultrasound and orbital computed tomography were used for diagnosis. PBMCs were isolated from about 10 ml of fresh peripheral blood by Ficoll-Paque density gradient centrifugation. Trizol reagent was used to extract the total RNA, and its quality was then checked on an Agilent 2100 Bioanalyzer. For repertoire sequencing, the TCR beta CDR3 regions were amplified from RNA transcripts. The first round was an RT-PCR using HTBI primers with the Qiagen OneStep RT-PCR kit, and this first round was followed by a second-round multiplex PCR, then size selection and purification. Libraries were sequenced paired-end with 100 bp reads on an Illumina HiSeq2000. The authors' pipeline ran thus. SOAPnuke was used to process the reads, removing any read that contained adapters or uncalled bases, had a mean Phred below 15, or lacked an exact match to the constant primer or identifier. High-quality paired reads were merged with COPE v1.2.5. Each unique nucleotide sequence was treated as a clonotype, and MiTCR v1.1 was used to align the clonotypes to the IMGT TRB V, D and J references. Analysis was restricted to V-J combinations with a frequency above 0.0001, which covered roughly 99% of repertoires. For each V-J combination, a TCR clonal expansion and chaos score was defined as F50 clonal expansion divided by the chaos observed in the TCRdist matrix. Welch's t-statistics and random forest were used to narrow the features down to around 12 V-J combinations, which were then fed into a naive Bayes classifier. Thyroid-blood repertoire similarity was quantified with the Morisita-Horn index. TCRdb cleaned the public reads at Q25 with fastp, built clones with MiXCR and kept in-frame beta chains. Entries that share a CDR3 protein sequence are merged under the most common genes and DNA. What appears here as the V and J calls and clone size reflects TCRdb's work, not the paper's. Across this sample there are 400,000 to 500,000 distinct CDR3 sequences, with around 21% seen only once. 3% of the sample lies in the top ten.

As regards this clonotype: It lacks a known antigen. This clone may be a read error of a much larger clone one base away.

Sequenced sample: peripheral blood. The receptor comes from a woman under 30 with stable Graves' hyperthyroidism. Donor details come from another sample of the same person, matched by shared clones. The chain is made from TRBV4-1 and TRBJ1-1; TRBD1 fits 9 bases in the junction. The CDR3 region reads CSSSNDRGAFF. The sequenced DNA is TGCTCCAGCAGCAACGACAGGGGGGCTTTCTTT.